A single sample gave rise to the 16 T cell receptor beta chains below, sequenced in a study of blood T cell repertoires in COVID-19. Only in-frame clones appear in the TCRdb table, and some are missing; sequencing was by immunoSEQ multiplex PCR. The data show approximately 150,000 clones, about 87% seen once. The specimen was PBMCs or T cells enriched from blood (not recorded which). These receptors originate from a man between 50 and 59 years old in a cohort exposed to, infected with or recovered from COVID-19 (not recorded which).

The rearrangement joins TRBV19 to TRBJ2-3; 12 bases align to TRBD2. Germline V gene data show CDR1 as LNHDA and CDR2 as SQIVND (reference sequence). The CDR3 is made up of 15 amino acids. The junction had 2 bases not matched to a gene; V was cut back by 3 bases and J by 4 bases. CDR3 loop: CASSILAGGPDTQYF. In nucleotides, the CDR3 is TGTGCCAGTAGTATTCTAGCGGGAGGGCCAGATACGCAGTATTTT.

The V and J genes are TRBV19 and TRBJ1-6; no clear D gene. Germline loops: CDR1 LNHDA, CDR2 SQIVND (reference sequence). The CDR3 contains 13 residues. V was trimmed by 2 bases and J by 7 bases, leaving 6 bases between them. The CDR3 sequence is CASSILQNSPLHF. CDR3 DNA: TGTGCCAGTAGTATACTTCAGAATTCACCCCTCCACTTT.

The chain links TRBV5-1 to TRBJ1-1, with D hard to call. Germline V lookup: CDR1 SGHRS, CDR2 YFSETQ. This CDR3 contains 13 residues. V was clipped by 4 bases and J by 0 bases, with 7 bases between them. CDR3 sequence reads: CASSAGLNTEAFF. The CDR3 coding sequence is TGCGCCAGCAGCGCAGGTCTGAACACTGAAGCTTTCTTT.

This chain joins TRBV7-8 and TRBJ1-2; D is perhaps TRBD1 (5 bases). The germline gives CDR1 SGHVS, CDR2 FQNEAQ. CDR3 length: 15 residues. V lost 5 bases and J 7 bases, leaving 20 bases between the germline ends. The CDR3 here is CASSPGPGRTVGYTF. CDR3 nucleotides: TGTGCCAGCAGCCCAGGCCCAGGGAGGACGGTTGGCTACACCTTC.

V usage is TRBV7-9 and J usage is TRBJ2-3; 8 positions agree with TRBD2. Germline V lookup: CDR1 SEHNR, CDR2 FQNEAQ (reference sequence). The CDR3 consists of 14 residues. J lost 5 bases, V lost 8 bases, and 9 bases had no gene match. CDR3 nucleotides: TGTGCCAGCGCTCAAAGCGGGGGCATAGATACGCAGTATTTT. Translating gives CASAQSGGIDTQYF.

This chain joins TRBV30 and TRBJ1-3, with D possibly matching TRBD1 (6 bases). Germline V lookup: CDR1 GTSNPN, CDR2 SVGIG (reference sequence). Trimming took off 8 bases at V and 0 bases at J, with 11 bases between the two ends. The CDR3 totals 13 residues. This CDR3 is CARGSDSGNTIYF. The DNA for the CDR3 is TGTGCCAGGGGGTCAGACTCTGGAAACACCATATATTTT. Together with reference TRBV30 and TRBJ1-3, the CDR3 gives the full variable domain: SQTIHQWPATLVQPVGSPLSLECTVEGTSNPNLYWYRQAAGRGLQLLFYSVGIGQISSEVPQNLSASRPQDRQFILSSKKLLLSDSGFYLCARGSDSGNTIYFGEGSWLTVV.

The chain carries TRBV25-1 and TRBJ2-5; 9 nucleotides match TRBD1. CDR3 length equals 14 residues. CDR1 is MGHDK, CDR2 SYGVNS, per germline. J was trimmed by 5 bases and V by 8 bases; bases with no gene match: 9. The CDR3 bases are TGTGCCAGCGGGGGGTGGACAGGGGAGGAGACCCAGTACTTC. Protein product: CASGGWTGEETQYF. Using reference TRBV25-1 and TRBJ2-5 for the parts outside the CDR3, the full variable domain is EADIYQTPRYLVIGTGKKITLECSQTMGHDKMYWYQQDPGMELHLIHYSYGVNSTEKGDLSSESTVSRIRTEHFPLTLESARPSHTSQYLCASGGWTGEETQYFGPGTRLLVL.

The chain links TRBV19 to TRBJ1-5; TRBD1 agrees at 9 bases. Germline loops: CDR1 LNHDA, CDR2 SQIVND (reference sequence). V was pared by 8 bases and J by 2 bases, with 4 bases of the junction left unmatched. There are 14 residues in the CDR3. The CDR3 DNA sequence: TGTGCCAGTCAACAGGGGGCTGGCAATCAGCCCCAGCATTTT. Its translation: CASQQGAGNQPQHF.

The CDR3 loop reads CASSSKTAGDGYTF. CDR3 bases: TGTGCCAGCAGTTCAAAGACAGCGGGGGATGGCTACACCTTC. The chain couples TRBV6-2 or TRBV6-3 to TRBJ1-2, with D perhaps TRBD1 (5 bases). Germline-derived CDR1 and CDR2 are MNHEY and SVGEGT. V lost 4 bases, J lost 6 bases, and 15 bases lay in between. This CDR3 contains 14 residues.

The rearrangement joins TRBV5-1 to TRBJ2-3; D may be TRBD1 (6 bases). This CDR3 is built from 16 residues. The germline CDR1 and CDR2 sequences are SGHRS and YFSETQ. V lost 3 bases to trimming and J lost 0 bases, with 14 bases between them. CDR3 region: CASSSVGASSTDTQYF. CDR3 bases: TGCGCCAGCAGCTCGGTGGGGGCCTCTAGCACAGATACGCAGTATTTT. The full variable domain, its missing parts supplied by reference TRBV5-1 and TRBJ2-3, is KAGVTQTPRYLIKTRGQQVTLSCSPISGHRSVSWYQQTPGQGLQFLFEYFSETQRNKGNFPGRFSGRQFSNSRSEMNVSTLELGDSALYLCASSSVGASSTDTQYFGPGTRLTVL.

As for this clone: The sample has other DNA sequences that encode this CDR3 too. CDR3 sequence: CASSFQGTGNQPQHF. CDR3 DNA sequence: TGTGCCAGCAGTTTCCAGGGTACCGGCAATCAGCCCCAGCATTTT. The chain recombines TRBV27 with TRBJ1-5; the D gene is possibly TRBD1 (5 bases). CDR3 length: 15 amino acids. Germline values: CDR1 MNHEY, CDR2 SMNVEV (reference sequence). The V end lost 3 bases, the J end lost 2 bases, and 11 bases lay between the germline ends.

CDR3 region: CATGGREGDYEQYF. In nucleotides, the CDR3 is TGTGCCACCGGTGGACGCGAGGGGGACTACGAGCAGTACTTC. This chain uses TRBV5-4 with TRBJ2-7; the D gene is possibly TRBD1 (6 bases). Germline V gives CDR1 SGHNT, CDR2 YYREEE (reference sequence). The CDR3 consists of 14 residues. The V end was cut by 9 bases, the J end by 3 bases, with 19 bases between.

This clone was picked up a small number of times. The chain couples TRBV7-9 to TRBJ1-2, with D tentatively TRBD1 (5 bases). The germline V gene encodes CDR1 SEHNR and CDR2 FQNEAQ (reference sequence). V was cut by 1 base and J by 2 bases, with 8 bases left in between. This CDR3 contains 14 residues. DNA of the CDR3: TGTGCCAGCAGCTTAGGTCCAGGGAACTATGGCTACACCTTC. It encodes CASSLGPGNYGYTF.

The J gene is TRBJ1-2, the V gene TRBV6-5; D might be TRBD1 (6 bases). V was cut by 4 bases and J by 7 bases, with 16 bases left in between. The CDR3 has 14 residues. Germline V gene data show CDR1 as MNHEY and CDR2 as SVGAGI. This CDR3 reads CASSFDRLLPGYTF. In DNA, the CDR3 is TGTGCCAGCAGTTTTGACAGGCTATTACCTGGCTACACCTTC.

The chain is built from TRBV4-3 and TRBJ2-7; D not resolved. This CDR3 has 13 residues. Trimming stripped 2 bases from V and 3 bases from J, with 8 bases between. Germline V lookup: CDR1 LGHNA, CDR2 YSLEER. CDR3 loop: CASSQYRSYEQYF. In DNA form, the CDR3 reads TGCGCCAGCAGCCAATATAGGAGCTACGAGCAGTACTTC.

The chain links TRBV9 to TRBJ1-3; tentative D call: TRBD1 (5 bases). The germline V gene has CDR1 SGDLS and CDR2 YYNGEE. The CDR3 sequence is 13 residues long. V was cut by 2 bases and J by 8 bases, with 11 bases left in between. CDR3 amino acids: CASSVRVLDTIYF. The CDR3 nucleotides are TGTGCCAGCAGCGTCAGGGTTCTAGACACCATATATTTT.